This is a list of T cell receptor beta chains from one sample in a study of cytomegalovirus exposure and HLA in healthy donors. Sequencing used immunoSEQ multiplex PCR; TCRdb keeps in-frame clones, though not all of them. Found here are 150,000 to 180,000 clones, 85% to 90% of them singletons; the top ten hold roughly 2.1%. The sample comprised PBMCs. These TCRs come from a human donor in good health. Both conserved end residues are part of each CDR3. A D gene is named only where the DNA matches it firmly. Only some rows state a clone size, as once, few, many or a class for expanded clones.

clone_size,j_call,v_call,d_call,cdr3_nt,cdr3_aa
-,TRBJ2-1,TRBV30,TRBD2,TGTGCCTGGAGATCCGGTCTGATACTAGCGGGAAACACCTACAATGAGCAGTTCTTC,CAWRSGLILAGNTYNEQFF
-,TRBJ2-2,TRBV6-1,TRBD2,TGTGCCAGCCGTCCGGGACTAGCGGGCGGGGAGCTGTTTTTT,CASRPGLAGGELFF
-,TRBJ1-1,TRBV5-1,TRBD1,TGCGCCAGCAGCAGTCCGGGACAGGGAATGAACACTGAAGCTTTCTTT,CASSSPGQGMNTEAFF
-,TRBJ2-3,TRBV6-6,-,TGTGCCAGCAGCCAACAAAACACAGATACGCAGTATTTT,CASSQQNTDTQYF
once,TRBJ2-3,TRBV13,TRBD2,TGTGCCAGCAGCTTACGGACTAGCGGGGTTCAAAGTGGGACAGATACGCAGTATTTT,CASSLRTSGVQSGTDTQYF
-,TRBJ1-5,TRBV6-6,TRBD1,TGTGCCAGCAGGCCACAGGGGGCCATTCTCAATCAGCCCCAGCATTTT,CASRPQGAILNQPQHF
-,TRBJ2-5,TRBV28,TRBD2,TGTGCCAGCACGGTAGCGGGAGGGGACGGTACCCAGTACTTC,CASTVAGGDGTQYF
-,TRBJ2-1,TRBV14,TRBD2,TGTGCCAGCAGCCCCTTGGGACTAGCGGGGGGGGTGAATGAGCAGTTCTTC,CASSPLGLAGGVNEQFF
once,TRBJ1-1,TRBV7-9,-,TGTGCCAGCAGGTACAGTGCCAGCATGAACACTGAAGCTTTCTTT,CASRYSASMNTEAFF
-,TRBJ1-5,TRBV19,TRBD1,TGTGCCAGTAGTCCCACAGGGGGTTCCAATCAGCCCCAGCATTTT,CASSPTGGSNQPQHF
-,TRBJ1-1,TRBV6-1,-,TGTGCCAGCAGTGAAATATCTGAAGCTTTCTTT,CASSEISEAFF
once,TRBJ2-1,TRBV18,TRBD1,TGTGCCAGCTCACTCGACAGGGCTGGTGAGCAGTTCTTC,CASSLDRAGEQFF
-,TRBJ2-2,TRBV6-5,TRBD1,TGTGCCAGCAGCATGGGACAGGACACCGGGGAGCTGTTTTTT,CASSMGQDTGELFF
-,TRBJ1-5,TRBV19,-,TGTGCCAGTAGTTTCAGCACAGATCAGCATTTT,CASSFSTDQHF
-,TRBJ2-3,TRBV27,-,TGTGCCAGCAGTTTTGTCGGTACCCACACAGATACGCAGTATTTT,CASSFVGTHTDTQYF
-,TRBJ2-7,TRBV4-1,TRBD1,TGCGCCAGCAGCCAAACCCTGCCAGGACAGGGATCCTACGAGCAGTACTTC,CASSQTLPGQGSYEQYF
-,TRBJ1-1,TRBV7-9,TRBD1,TGTGCCAGCAGCTTGGTACAGGGGGAAGTCACTGAAGCTTTCTTT,CASSLVQGEVTEAFF
-,TRBJ2-3,TRBV18,-,TGTGCCAGCTCACGATGGACAGCGGCAGATACGCAGTATTTT,CASSRWTAADTQYF
-,TRBJ1-2,TRBV4-1,-,TGCGCCAGCAGCCAAGAAATTTCCTTTAACTATGGCTACACCTTC,CASSQEISFNYGYTF
-,TRBJ2-2,TRBV7-9,TRBD1,TGTGCCCTGATCTGGGTCGGGACAGGACTTGAGATCGGGGAGCTGTTTTTT,CALIWVGTGLEIGELFF
-,TRBJ2-5,TRBV5-4,-,TGTGCCAGCAGCTTGCAGGCAGAAGAGACCCAGTACTTC,CASSLQAEETQYF
once,TRBJ2-3,TRBV9,-,TGTGCCAGCAGCCTAGGGTGGGGAGCAGATACGCAGTATTTT,CASSLGWGADTQYF
-,TRBJ1-1,TRBV5-1,-,TGCGCCAGCAGCTTGGTACAGTACACTGAAGCTTTCTTT,CASSLVQYTEAFF
-,TRBJ1-1,TRBV7-9,-,TGTGCCAGCAGACTTACAGGGAAGAACACTGAAGCTTTCTTT,CASRLTGKNTEAFF
few,TRBJ1-2,TRBV5-1,-,TGCGCCAGCAGCTTGCTGGTCGGCTATGGCTACACCTTC,CASSLLVGYGYTF
-,TRBJ1-2,TRBV29-1,-,TGCAGCGTATTGGACAGTAACTATGGCTACACCTTC,CSVLDSNYGYTF
-,TRBJ2-1,TRBV5-1,TRBD1,TGCGCCAGCAGCTTGGGGGACAGACCGGAGTTCTTC,CASSLGDRPEFF
-,TRBJ1-1,TRBV5-1,-,TGCGCCAGCAGCTTGCTTTCGAACACTGAAGCTTTCTTT,CASSLLSNTEAFF
-,TRBJ2-3,TRBV5-4,-,TGTGCCAGCAGCTTGGCGGGCACAGATACGCAGTATTTT,CASSLAGTDTQYF
-,TRBJ1-6,TRBV19,-,TGTGCCAGTAGTATAGATCGTATTTCGGGCAGGGTGACTAATTCACCCCTCCACTTT,CASSIDRISGRVTNSPLHF
-,TRBJ2-2,TRBV9,TRBD2,TGTGCCAGCAGCGTAGGGGGACTAGCGAGTACCTCGGGGGAGCTGTTTTTT,CASSVGGLASTSGELFF
-,TRBJ2-1,TRBV18,TRBD2,TGTGCCAGCTCTCCCATGGGACTAGACTACAATGAGCAGTTCTTC,CASSPMGLDYNEQFF
few,TRBJ1-5,TRBV28,-,TGTGCCAGCAACGGCGGCGAGGTGTATCAGCCCCAGCATTTT,CASNGGEVYQPQHF